Here is one T cell receptor beta chain with its context. What it recognizes is unknown. The sample is drawn from a study of T cells in lung cancer brain metastases. Assay: immunoSEQ multiplex PCR; the TCRdb copy retains only in-frame clones and omits some. The table has about 5,600 clones, approximately 88% seen once. Study-wide findings and caveats: Effects of preoperative corticosteroids on T cell infiltration in brain metastases could not be controlled.

The V gene end was trimmed by 1 base and the J gene end by 6 bases; junction bases not matched to a gene: 6. Germline CDR1 reads SGHDT; CDR2 reads YYEEEE. The CDR3 contains 14 residues. Sequences were obtained from tumor tissue from a brain metastasis. The receptor's source is a man between 45 and 60 years old with non-small cell lung cancer that had spread to the brain. The chain carries TRBV5-6 and TRBJ1-2, with TRBD1 matching 7 bases. The CDR3 DNA reads as TGTGCCAGCAGCTTGCCCACAGGGGCGGATGGCTACACCTTC. Its translation is CASSLPTGADGYTF.